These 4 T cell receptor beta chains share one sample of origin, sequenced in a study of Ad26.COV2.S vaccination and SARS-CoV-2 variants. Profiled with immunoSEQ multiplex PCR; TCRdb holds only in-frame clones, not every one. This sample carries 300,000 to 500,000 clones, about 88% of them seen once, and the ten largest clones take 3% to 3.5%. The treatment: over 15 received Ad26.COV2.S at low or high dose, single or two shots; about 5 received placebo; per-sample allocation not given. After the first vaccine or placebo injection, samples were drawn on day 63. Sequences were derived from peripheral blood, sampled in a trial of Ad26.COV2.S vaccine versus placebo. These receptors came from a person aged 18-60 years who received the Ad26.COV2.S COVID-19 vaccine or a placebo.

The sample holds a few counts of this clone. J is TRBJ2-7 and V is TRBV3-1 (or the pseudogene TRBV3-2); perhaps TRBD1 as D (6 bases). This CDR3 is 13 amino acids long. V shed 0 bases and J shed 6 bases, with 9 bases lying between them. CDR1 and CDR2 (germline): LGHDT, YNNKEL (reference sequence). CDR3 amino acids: CASSQDQGREQYF. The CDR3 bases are TGTGCCAGCAGCCAAGACCAGGGGCGCGAGCAGTACTTC.

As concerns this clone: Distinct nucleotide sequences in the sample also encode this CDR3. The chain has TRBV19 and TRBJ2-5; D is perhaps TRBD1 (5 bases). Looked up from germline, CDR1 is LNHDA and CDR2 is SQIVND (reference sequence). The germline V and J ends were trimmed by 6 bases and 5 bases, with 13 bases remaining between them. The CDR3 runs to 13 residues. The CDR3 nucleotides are TGTGCCAGTAGCACCCAGGGTGGGGAGACCCAGTACTTC. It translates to CASSTQGGETQYF.

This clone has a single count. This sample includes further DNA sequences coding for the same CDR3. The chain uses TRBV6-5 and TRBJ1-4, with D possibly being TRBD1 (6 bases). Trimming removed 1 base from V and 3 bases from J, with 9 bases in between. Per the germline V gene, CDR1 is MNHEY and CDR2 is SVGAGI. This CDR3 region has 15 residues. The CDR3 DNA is TGTGCCAGCAGTTACTGGGGGCCAGCTAATGAAAAACTGTTTTTT. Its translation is CASSYWGPANEKLFF.

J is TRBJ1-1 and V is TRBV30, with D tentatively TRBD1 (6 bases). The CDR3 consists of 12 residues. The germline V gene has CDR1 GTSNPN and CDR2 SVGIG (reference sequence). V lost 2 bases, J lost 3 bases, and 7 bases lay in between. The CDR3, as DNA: TGTGCCTGGAGTCAGGGGTACACTGAAGCTTTCTTT. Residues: CAWSQGYTEAFF. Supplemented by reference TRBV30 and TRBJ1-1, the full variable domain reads SQTIHQWPATLVQPVGSPLSLECTVEGTSNPNLYWYRQAAGRGLQLLFYSVGIGQISSEVPQNLSASRPQDRQFILSSKKLLLSDSGFYLCAWSQGYTEAFFGQGTRLTVV.